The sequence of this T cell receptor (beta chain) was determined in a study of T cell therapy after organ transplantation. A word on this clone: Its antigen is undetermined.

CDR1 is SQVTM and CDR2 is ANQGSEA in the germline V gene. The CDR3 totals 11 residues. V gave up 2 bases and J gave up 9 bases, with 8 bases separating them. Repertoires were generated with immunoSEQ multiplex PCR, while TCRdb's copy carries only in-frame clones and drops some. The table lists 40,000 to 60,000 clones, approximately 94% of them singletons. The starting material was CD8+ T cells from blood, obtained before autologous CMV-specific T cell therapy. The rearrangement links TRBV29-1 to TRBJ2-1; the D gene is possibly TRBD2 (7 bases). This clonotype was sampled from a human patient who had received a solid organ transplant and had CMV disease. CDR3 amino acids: CSVERGGEQFF. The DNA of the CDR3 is TGCAGCGTTGAAAGGGGGGGTGAGCAGTTCTTC.